Listed here are 24 T cell receptor beta chains from one sample, sequenced in a study of blood T cell repertoires in COVID-19. This table comes from immunoSEQ multiplex PCR, and its TCRdb copy is limited to in-frame clones, with some not included. The sample consists of over 250,000 clones, approximately 80% of them appearing once. The sample comprised PBMCs or T cells enriched from blood (not recorded which). Every receptor here comes from a man aged 35 to 55 who had been exposed to COVID-19.

V and J are TRBV7-7 and TRBJ2-1; 7 bases fit TRBD2. CDR3 length equals 17 residues. Trimming cost V 10 bases and J 10 bases; bases outside gene matches: 25. Germline V gene data show CDR1 as SSHAT and CDR2 as FNYEAQ (reference sequence). CDR3 in DNA: TGTGCCACTGCGCCCGGGGGGATAGAGATGCGGGCGGCGGAGCAGTTCTTC. Amino acid sequence: CATAPGGIEMRAAEQFF. Drawing the rest from reference TRBV7-7 and TRBJ2-1, the complete variable domain is GAGVSQSPRYKVTKRGQDVTLRCDPISSHATLYWYQQALGQGPEFLTYFNYEAQPDKSGLPSDRFSAERPEGSISTLTIQRTEQRDSAMYRCATAPGGIEMRAAEQFFGPGTRLTVL.

The chain employs TRBV7-9 and TRBJ1-4, with unresolved D. Germline CDR1 and CDR2: SEHNR and FQNEAQ (reference sequence). CDR3 length equals 16 residues. V lost 5 bases, J lost 0 bases, and 13 bases lay in between. The CDR3 bases are TGTGCCAGCAGCCAACGGAGGTTCGCAACTAATGAAAAACTGTTTTTT. Encoded protein: CASSQRRFATNEKLFF.

This chain joins TRBV9 and TRBJ1-1; 7 nucleotides match TRBD1. The CDR3 loop spans 16 amino acids. Germline V gene lookup returns CDR1 SGDLS and CDR2 YYNGEE. J was trimmed by 0 bases and V by 7 bases; bases with no gene match: 12. This CDR3 reads CASGAHRGALNTEAFF. Here the CDR3 DNA reads TGTGCCAGCGGGGCCCACAGGGGAGCTCTGAACACTGAAGCTTTCTTT.

The chain links TRBV5-4 to TRBJ2-7, with TRBD1 matching over 7 bases. The CDR3 length is 15 residues. CDR1 and CDR2 (germline): SGHNT, YYREEE (reference sequence). Unmatched junction bases numbered 7, after V lost 4 bases and J lost 0 bases. The chain's CDR3 is CASSPPRDSSYEQYF. CDR3 nucleotide sequence: TGTGCCAGCAGCCCACCCAGGGACAGCTCCTACGAGCAGTACTTC.

This clone was seen only once. The chain is built from TRBV10-2 and TRBJ2-7; TRBD2 agrees at 7 bases. The CDR3 sequence is 19 residues long. The germline CDR1 and CDR2 sequences are WSHSY and SAAADI. The ends lost 6 bases at V and 7 bases at J; junction bases unmatched: 27. The CDR3 coding sequence is TGCGCCAGCAGAAGTGCGGGGGTAGGTGCAGGGACGCCGGATCGGGAGCAGTACTTC. This translates into CASRSAGVGAGTPDREQYF.

A single count supports this clone. As DNA, the CDR3 is TGCGCCAGCAGCCCTTCAGGGCGGGATAATCAGCCCCAGCATTTT. Its protein product is CASSPSGRDNQPQHF. The chain joins TRBV4-1 to TRBJ1-5, with TRBD1 as a possible D gene (5 bases). The CDR3 contains 15 residues. Germline V gene sequence: CDR1 MGHRA, CDR2 YSYEKL. Between the trimmed V and J ends, which lost 4 bases and 4 bases, there was a span of 14 bases.

This clone was seen just once. The CDR3 is CASSLAGLAGAYEQYF. CDR3 bases: TGCGCCAGCAGCTTGGCCGGGCTAGCGGGAGCCTACGAGCAGTACTTC. The J gene is TRBJ2-7, the V gene TRBV5-1; 10 bases line up with TRBD2. V trimming: 0 bases; J trimming: 2 bases; junction bases outside the gene matches: 5. In germline, CDR1 is SGHRS, CDR2 YFSETQ. The CDR3 runs 16 residues.

The rearrangement joins TRBV30 to TRBJ2-5, with 7 positions matching TRBD2. From germline, CDR1 is GTSNPN and CDR2 SVGIG (reference sequence). The V and J ends lost 8 bases and 4 bases, in that order; junction bases with no gene match: 7. CDR3 length: 12 amino acids. The CDR3: CATTSALETQYF. CDR3 nucleotides: TGTGCCACTACTAGCGCCCTAGAGACCCAGTACTTC.

The chain links TRBV5-1 to TRBJ2-1; D is unclear. Trimming left V 4 bases short and J 6 bases short, with 14 bases between. The length of the CDR3 is 14 residues. Germline CDR1 is SGHRS and CDR2 is YFSETQ. The CDR3 bases are TGCGCCAGCAGCACACAGCCATCCCGCAATGAGCAGTTCTTC. Translated, it gives CASSTQPSRNEQFF.

This sequence joins TRBV14 and TRBJ2-1, with 8 bases identical to TRBD2. CDR3 size: 17 residues. Germline CDR1 is SGHDN and CDR2 is FVKESK. V dropped 4 bases and J dropped 4; count of bases not matched to a gene: 12. CDR3 bases: TGTGCCAGCAGCCCCCCCGTGGGTAGCGGGGTTTACAATGAGCAGTTCTTC. Its protein product is CASSPPVGSGVYNEQFF. Using reference TRBV14 and TRBJ2-1 for the parts outside the CDR3, the full variable domain is EAGVTQFPSHSVIEKGQTVTLRCDPISGHDNLYWYRRVMGKEIKFLLHFVKESKQDESGMPNNRFLAERTGGTYSTLKVQPAELEDSGVYFCASSPPVGSGVYNEQFFGPGTRLTVL.

This rearrangement joins TRBV10-3 to TRBJ2-1, with 7 nucleotides matching TRBD2. CDR3 length: 13 amino acids. Per germline, CDR1 ENHRY and CDR2 SYGVKD. As DNA, the CDR3 is TGTGCTAACCGGGGGGACTCCTACAATGAGCAGTTCTTC. Residues: CANRGDSYNEQFF.

The chain is built from TRBV5-1 and TRBJ2-7; D ambiguous. The CDR3 is made up of 13 amino acids. CDR1 is SGHRS, CDR2 YFSETQ, per germline. V lost 2 bases to trimming and J lost 3 bases, with 9 bases between them. In nucleotides, the CDR3 is TGCGCCAGCAGCTTTCCTGAGAGCTACGAGCAGTACTTC. It specifies CASSFPESYEQYF.

This clone has a handful of counts. The V call is TRBV6-4, the J call TRBJ1-2; TRBD1 matches 8 bases. This CDR3 spans 17 amino acids. The V and J ends lost 1 base and 4 bases, in that order; junction bases with no gene match: 11. CDR1 and CDR2 from the germline V gene are MRHNA and SNTAGT. The CDR3 bases are TGTGCCAGCAGTGACTTCGCACCGGGGGACAGGACCTATGGCTACACCTTC. Translation: CASSDFAPGDRTYGYTF.

The rearrangement uses TRBV7-9 and TRBJ2-7; TRBD1 matches at 7 bases. The V gene end was trimmed by 5 bases and the J gene end by 2 bases; junction bases not matched to a gene: 6. CDR1 SEHNR and CDR2 FQNEAQ come from the germline V gene (reference sequence). CDR3 length equals 14 residues. Here the CDR3 reads CASSQGQWTYEQYF. CDR3 in DNA: TGTGCCAGCAGCCAGGGACAGTGGACCTACGAGCAGTACTTC.

The chain has TRBV5-6 and TRBJ2-7; no definite D call. V lost 4 bases and J lost 2, with 16 bases in between. Per the germline V gene, CDR1 is SGHDT and CDR2 is YYEEEE. The CDR3 covers 15 residues. CDR3 sequence reads: CASSPLVQIPYEQYF. The CDR3 region has the DNA TGTGCCAGCAGCCCATTGGTACAGATACCCTACGAGCAGTACTTC.

The rearrangement uses TRBV10-3 and TRBJ1-1; a weak D match, TRBD1 (6 bases). In germline, CDR1 is ENHRY, CDR2 SYGVKD. This CDR3 region has 14 residues. Trimming removed 7 bases from V and 1 base from J, with 13 bases in between. DNA of the CDR3: TGTGCCATCAAAGGTCCACAGGGGAACACTGAAGCTTTCTTT. This gives the protein CAIKGPQGNTEAFF.

This clone has only a few counts. The V call is TRBV4-1, the J call TRBJ1-1; D might be TRBD1 (6 bases). The CDR3 is made up of 14 amino acids. Germline CDR1 is MGHRA and CDR2 is YSYEKL. The germline V and J ends were trimmed by 0 bases and 4 bases, with 9 bases remaining between them. The CDR3 here is CASSQDLGGTEAFF. The CDR3 bases are TGCGCCAGCAGCCAAGATCTAGGGGGCACTGAAGCTTTCTTT.

The chain joins TRBV12-2 to TRBJ2-1; TRBD2 is taken as the D call from the table, unchecked against the DNA. TRBV12-2 is marked as a pseudogene. The CDR3 sequence is 14 residues long. The CDR3 reads CASRLRLWTFKQFF. The CDR3 nucleotides read TGTGCAAGTCGCTTAAGATTGTGGACTTTTAAGCAGTTCTTC.

This clone appeared once. The junction shows a germline mismatch at one end, possibly a read error. The chain combines TRBV7-7 with TRBJ1-4; D may be TRBD1 (5 bases). CDR1 and CDR2 (germline): SSHAT, FNYEAQ (reference sequence). The CDR3 length is 15 residues. This chain's CDR3 is CASSSGVQGREKLFF. In DNA form, the CDR3 reads TGTGCTAGCAGCTCGGGGGTCCAGGGTCGAGAAAAACTGTTTTTT.

This chain links TRBV6-5 with TRBJ1-1; 9 bases map to TRBD1. V lost 3 bases, J lost 4 bases, and 6 bases stayed unmatched. Germline CDR1 is MNHEY and CDR2 is SVGAGI. The length of the CDR3 is 15 residues. CDR3 coding DNA: TGTGCCAGCAGTTATACCGGGACAGGGCCCACTGAAGCTTTCTTT. This gives the protein CASSYTGTGPTEAFF.

The J gene is TRBJ1-2, the V gene TRBV7-9; possibly TRBD1 for D (5 bases). The V gene lost 1 base and the J gene lost 7 bases, with 16 bases spanning the gap. Germline CDR1 and CDR2: SEHNR and FQNEAQ (reference sequence). The CDR3 sequence is 15 residues long. The CDR3 DNA reads as TGTGCCAGCAGCTTAGACAGGAAATCTCCCTTTGGCTACACCTTC. Translated, it gives CASSLDRKSPFGYTF.

The CDR3, as DNA: TGTGCCAGCAGCAAGGCCAGCGGGAGCGAATACAATGAGCAGTTCTTC. As protein: CASSKASGSEYNEQFF. The rearrangement links TRBV21-1 to TRBJ2-1; the table calls TRBD2, which could not be checked here. TRBV21-1 is termed a pseudogene. The CDR3 is made up of 16 amino acids.

This clone came up a few times. The chain carries TRBV5-4 and TRBJ2-7; 7 bases line up with TRBD1. Trimming at V came to 4 bases and at J to 2 bases, leaving 6 bases not matched to a gene. CDR1 SGHNT and CDR2 YYREEE come from the germline V gene (reference sequence). The CDR3 totals 14 residues. The CDR3 DNA is TGTGCCAGCAGCACCCCAGGGGGTACCTACGAGCAGTACTTC. Protein product: CASSTPGGTYEQYF.

The CDR3 is CAWNPSQVSPLHF. The CDR3 coding sequence is TGTGCCTGGAACCCTTCTCAGGTCTCTCCCCTCCACTTT. V gene TRBV30 combines with J gene TRBJ1-6, with D unclear. Trimming removed 4 bases from V and 13 bases from J, with 17 bases in between. Germline V lookup: CDR1 GTSNPN, CDR2 SVGIG (reference sequence). CDR3 length equals 13 residues. Combining the CDR3 with reference TRBV30 and TRBJ1-6 gives the whole variable domain SQTIHQWPATLVQPVGSPLSLECTVEGTSNPNLYWYRQAAGRGLQLLFYSVGIGQISSEVPQNLSASRPQDRQFILSSKKLLLSDSGFYLCAWNPSQVSPLHFGNGTRLTVT.